One sample yielded the 21 T cell receptor beta chains listed below, sequenced in a study of molecular identifiers for immune sequencing clone quantification. TCRdb fed the PCR reads into MiXCR, producing one record per CDR3 protein. Here the sample spans a few hundred thousand distinct CDR3 sequences, about a fifth being singletons. The source material was naive CD8+ T cells from blood, with Jurkat cell RNA spiked in. Subset given: FACS-sorted CD8+CD4-CCR7+CD45RA+ naive T cells. The receptors originated from a human donor in good health. Some libraries in this study had Jurkat cell RNA spiked in.

At least ten counts were recorded for this clonotype. This chain uses TRBV6-5 with TRBJ1-1; D gene uncertain. Trimming took 8 bases from V and 2 from J, leaving 12 bases between them. Germline CDR1 reads MNHEY; CDR2 reads SVGAGI. The CDR3 extends over 13 amino acids. The CDR3 region has the DNA TGTGCCAGCCAATGGACGGCTAACACTGAAGCTTTCTTT. Protein: CASQWTANTEAFF.

This clonotype occurred many times. This chain connects TRBV9 to TRBJ1-1; D is unclear. CDR3 size: 14 residues. Germline assignment: CDR1 SGDLS and CDR2 YYNGEE. V lost 2 bases and J lost 8, with 16 bases in between. The CDR3 is CASSVGDGGVEAFF. CDR3 coding DNA: TGTGCCAGCAGCGTGGGTGATGGTGGGGTGGAAGCTTTCTTT.

V usage is TRBV29-1 and J usage is TRBJ2-1; possible D gene TRBD1, 5 bases. The CDR3 loop spans 11 amino acids. The germline CDR1 and CDR2 sequences are SQVTM and ANQGSEA. V dropped 6 bases and J dropped 7 bases, with 10 bases sitting between them. The CDR3 DNA reads as TGCAGCGTGATAAACAGGAATGAGCAGTTCTTC. Its protein is CSVINRNEQFF.

This clonotype turned up a few times. The J gene is TRBJ2-7, the V gene TRBV24-1, with 8 bases lining up with TRBD1. The V and J ends lost 4 bases and 4 bases, in that order; junction bases with no gene match: 2. CDR1 is KGHDR and CDR2 is SFDVKD in the germline V gene. There are 13 residues in the CDR3. In DNA form, the CDR3 reads TGTGCCACCAGTGACAACAGGGGGTACGAGCAGTACTTC. Its protein is CATSDNRGYEQYF.

DNA for the CDR3: TGTGCCAGCAGTTATCTAGATTCCTACAATGAGCAGTTCTTC. Residues: CASSYLDSYNEQFF. This chain uses TRBV6-2 or TRBV6-3 with TRBJ2-1; D remains unclear. V lost 3 bases to trimming and J lost 1 base, with 7 bases between them. The CDR3 loop spans 14 amino acids. Germline V lookup: CDR1 MNHEY, CDR2 SVGEGT.

About this clonotype itself: A clone one base away is much larger, so this may be a read error. CDR3 sequence (DNA): TGTGCCAGCAGCTTGGGTCCTCAGGGCATGAACACTGGAGCTTTCTTT. Translated, it gives CASSLGPQGMNTGAFF. The rearrangement joins TRBV7-9 to TRBJ1-1, with D maybe TRBD1 (5 bases). CDR3 length equals 16 residues. Germline V gene sequence: CDR1 SEHNR, CDR2 FQNEAQ (reference sequence).

This clonotype was found a few times. This sequence joins TRBV5-6 and TRBJ2-7; TRBD1 is a possible D gene (5 bases). The CDR3 is 15 residues long. The V gene's germline CDR1 is SGHDT and CDR2 YYEEEE. The V end was cut by 0 bases, the J end by 1 base, with 11 bases between. CDR3 sequence: CASSLGQPTSYEQYF. The CDR3 DNA reads as TGTGCCAGCAGCTTGGGACAGCCAACTTCCTACGAGCAGTACTTC.

The J gene is TRBJ2-5, the V gene TRBV3-1; D is unresolved. The CDR3 length is 14 residues. V was shortened by 2 bases and J by 7 bases, with 14 bases between the two germline ends. In germline, CDR1 is LGHDT, CDR2 YNNKEL (reference sequence). The CDR3 region is CASSQNTGPMTQYF. CDR3 nucleotides: TGTGCCAGCAGCCAAAATACCGGGCCCATGACCCAGTACTTC.

The chain links TRBV12-3 or TRBV12-4 to TRBJ2-7; TRBD2 aligns across 11 bases. This CDR3 contains 14 residues. With 5 bases clipped from V and 6 bases from J, the junction kept 6 bases outside the gene matches. The CDR3 bases are TGTGCCAGCAGTATAGGGACTAGCGGCTCCGAGCAGTACTTC. This encodes CASSIGTSGSEQYF.

The sample holds many counts of this clonotype. This chain joins TRBV7-9 and TRBJ2-7; the D gene is possibly TRBD1 (6 bases). CDR1 is SEHNR, CDR2 FQNEAQ, per germline (reference sequence). The V end was cut by 5 bases, the J end by 2 bases, with 13 bases between. The CDR3 sequence is 14 residues long. CDR3 protein: CASSPQDRPYEQYF. CDR3 DNA sequence: TGTGCCAGCAGCCCTCAGGACAGACCCTACGAGCAGTACTTC.

J is TRBJ1-4 and V is TRBV10-2; D unclear. The CDR3 has 15 residues. From germline, CDR1 is WSHSY and CDR2 SAAADI. The V end lost 2 bases, the J end lost 4 bases, and 11 bases lay between the germline ends. The CDR3 bases are TGCGCCAGCAGTGAGGGACCTTCGGGTAATGAAAAACTGTTTTTT. Translated: CASSEGPSGNEKLFF.

This clonotype was seen many times. The J gene is TRBJ2-3, the V gene TRBV19; D remains ambiguous. The V gene's germline CDR1 is LNHDA and CDR2 SQIVND (reference sequence). The CDR3 covers 12 residues. Trimming cost V 6 bases and J 6 bases, with 10 bases left between them. This chain's CDR3 is CASSEEEDTQYF. The CDR3 DNA reads as TGTGCCAGTAGCGAAGAAGAGGATACGCAGTATTTT.

A note on this clonotype: A clone one base away is much larger, so this may be a read error. The rearrangement joins TRBV5-3 to TRBJ1-1; maybe TRBD1 (6 bases). Being an ORF, TRBV5-3 has a function that is uncertain. V shed 8 bases and J shed 6 bases, with 20 bases lying between them. The CDR3 totals 14 residues. The CDR3 region has the DNA TGTGCCAGCAGGCGTACAGGGAGCAGCCCTGAAGCTTTCTTT. Translation gives CASRRTGSSPEAFF.

Ten or more counts support this clonotype. The genes are TRBV12-3 or TRBV12-4 and TRBJ2-3, with D perhaps matching TRBD2 (6 bases). The CDR3 is 12 amino acids. Trimming took 5 bases from V and 5 from J, leaving 8 bases between them. This CDR3 is CASSPAGDTQYF. The CDR3 DNA sequence: TGTGCCAGCAGTCCAGCGGGAGATACGCAGTATTTT.

This clonotype came up many times. The chain recombines TRBV29-1 with TRBJ2-5, with 10 positions matching TRBD2. CDR1 and CDR2 from the germline V gene are SQVTM and ANQGSEA. The CDR3 is 14 residues long. The J segment lost 5 bases and the V segment lost 6 bases, leaving 9 bases of the junction unmatched. The CDR3 bases are TGCAGCGTCCAAGCGGGGGGGCCCGGTGAGACCCAGTACTTC. Its translation: CSVQAGGPGETQYF.

The CDR3 reads CASSYPVGSYEQYF. The CDR3 nucleotides read TGTGCCAGCAGCTACCCGGTGGGGTCCTACGAGCAGTACTTC. The chain employs TRBV11-2 and TRBJ2-7, with D hard to call. Trimming took off 4 bases at V and 1 base at J, with 11 bases between the two ends. The CDR3 has 14 amino acids. Germline assignment: CDR1 SGHAT and CDR2 FQNNGV.

The gene calls are TRBV4-1 and TRBJ2-3; 9 bases are shared with TRBD1. The end of the DNA aligns better with TRBJ1-5, so the J call may be wrong. Looked up from germline, CDR1 is MGHRA and CDR2 is YSYEKL. The CDR3 covers 18 residues. This CDR3 is CASSQEGTGKMSTDTQHF. As DNA, the CDR3 is TGCGCCAGCAGCCAAGAGGGGACAGGGAAGATGAGCACAGATACGCAGCATTTT.

This clonotype was found many times. This chain joins TRBV12-3 or TRBV12-4 and TRBJ2-2; D is unclear. Trimming removed 6 bases at V and 1 base at J, with 12 bases between. The CDR3 runs to 15 residues. CDR3 sequence (DNA): TGTGCCAGCAGAGACGCAGGATTGAACACCGGGGAGCTGTTTTTT. Encoded protein: CASRDAGLNTGELFF.

The chain has TRBV25-1 and TRBJ2-7, with 9 bases fitting TRBD2. This CDR3 region has 16 residues. Germline CDR1 MGHDK, CDR2 SYGVNS. Trimming removed 1 base from V and 7 bases from J; junction bases left unmatched: 11. The chain's CDR3 is CASSEFGTSPLPEQYF. DNA for the CDR3: TGTGCCAGCAGTGAATTTGGGACTAGCCCTCTCCCTGAGCAGTACTTC.

This clonotype appeared a few times. This CDR3 reads CASGPPGQLPYNEQFF. CDR3 nucleotide sequence: TGTGCTAGTGGACCCCCGGGACAACTTCCTTACAATGAGCAGTTCTTC. The chain links TRBV12-5 to TRBJ2-1; TRBD1 is a possible D gene (6 bases). In germline, CDR1 is LGHNT, CDR2 FRNRAP. The CDR3 covers 16 residues. Between the trimmed V and J ends, which lost 6 bases and 4 bases, there was a span of 19 bases.

The chain couples TRBV20-1 to TRBJ2-1; 7 nucleotides match TRBD1. Per the germline V gene, CDR1 is DFQATT and CDR2 is SNEGSKA (reference sequence). CDR3 length: 16 residues. The V and J ends lost 3 bases and 5 bases, in that order; junction bases with no gene match: 13. The DNA for the CDR3 is TGCAGTGCTAGGGGTTACTTCCAGGGGGTAGACAATGAGCAGTTCTTC. The encoded protein is CSARGYFQGVDNEQFF.